The clone carrying this T cell receptor beta chain showed up many times. Antigen specificity is unknown. By 5'RACE with 10-nucleotide random UMIs, the cDNA was made. TCRdb called the 5' RACE reads again in MiXCR, with one record for every CDR3 protein. The repertoire consists of 55,000 or so distinct CDR3 sequences, with 4% occurring once and the leading ten covering around 2%. This sample was taken from a study of neurological immune-mediated disorders. Whole-study findings and limits: Clinical and MRI features did not associate with the cluster found in multiple sclerosis patients.

Germline V gives CDR1 SGHTA, CDR2 FQGTGA. The germline V and J ends were trimmed by 5 bases and 7 bases, with 12 bases remaining between them. The CDR3 extends over 13 amino acids. The receptor was isolated from a woman aged 35 to 49 with multiple sclerosis. V usage is TRBV7-3 and J usage is TRBJ2-1, with unresolved D. Material for sequencing was CD4+ T cells from blood. The CDR3 sequence is CASSIRPRNEQFF. The CDR3 DNA sequence: TGTGCCAGCAGCATTCGCCCTCGTAATGAGCAGTTCTTC.